A selection of T cell receptor beta chains follows, all from one sample in a study of cytomegalovirus exposure and HLA in healthy donors. Assay used: immunoSEQ multiplex PCR; TCRdb lists only in-frame clones, some missing. The sample gives roughly 100,000 clones, nearly 65% of which show up once; approximately 4.3% is in the top ten. Sequenced sample: PBMCs. Source of these receptors: a human donor in good health. CDR3s include the opening cysteine and the closing phenylalanine or tryptophan. D genes are given only for firm matches. Expanded clones are given a class, and other clones once, few, many or no size at all.

>TRBV7-8|TRBD2|TRBJ2-1|.
CASSGGLAGTYNEQFF
TGTGCCAGCAGCGGGGGACTAGCGGGGACCTACAATGAGCAGTTCTTC
>TRBV6-6|.|TRBJ2-7|.
CASSFDTGKVGEQYF
TGTGCCAGCAGTTTCGACACAGGGAAGGTAGGCGAGCAGTACTTC
>TRBV6-1|.|TRBJ1-2|once
CASSPVRGGYYGYTF
TGTGCCAGCAGTCCGGTGAGGGGGGGGTACTATGGCTACACCTTC
>TRBV4-2|TRBD2|TRBJ2-7|.
CASRLTSGSYEQYF
TGTGCCAGCAGACTAACTAGCGGTTCCTACGAGCAGTACTTC
>TRBV11-3|.|TRBJ2-3|.
CASSFGTDTQYF
TGTGCCAGCAGCTTCGGGACAGATACGCAGTATTTT
>TRBV5-1|.|TRBJ1-4|.
CASSLGQPNEKLFF
TGCGCCAGCAGCTTGGGACAACCGAATGAAAAACTGTTTTTT
>TRBV23-1|TRBD1|TRBJ1-1|.
CASKPGQGPVEAEAFF
TGCGCCAGCAAGCCGGGACAGGGGCCCGTTGAGGCTGAAGCTTTCTTT
>TRBV5-1|.|TRBJ2-5|.
CASSLKAEIRSETQYF
TGCGCCAGCAGCTTGAAGGCGGAAATCCGCTCGGAGACCCAGTACTTC
>TRBV27|.|TRBJ2-5|once
CASSFRGLQETQYF
TGTGCCAGCAGTTTCCGGGGTCTACAAGAGACCCAGTACTTC
>TRBV28|TRBD2|TRBJ2-7|few
CASSPWKRERSYEQYF
TGTGCCAGCAGTCCCTGGAAGCGGGAGCGGTCCTACGAGCAGTACTTC
>TRBV6-6|.|TRBJ1-1|.
CASSYSGGYAEAFF
TGTGCCAGCAGTTACTCGGGAGGGTACGCTGAAGCTTTCTTT
>TRBV4-2|.|TRBJ1-5|.
CASSQEFGAHNQPQHF
TGTGCCAGCAGCCAAGAGTTTGGGGCTCATAATCAGCCCCAGCATTTT
>TRBV7-9|TRBD2|TRBJ2-1|.
CASSLSAGAVYNEQFF
TGTGCCAGCAGCTTATCAGCGGGAGCGGTCTACAATGAGCAGTTCTTC
>TRBV30|.|TRBJ2-7|.
CAWSRGQLNEQYF
TGTGCCTGGAGTCGCGGACAGTTGAACGAGCAGTACTTC
>TRBV13|TRBD1|TRBJ2-7|once
CASSGDSGGFYEQYF
TGTGCCAGCAGCGGGGACAGCGGAGGATTCTACGAGCAGTACTTC
>TRBV7-6|.|TRBJ2-7|few
CASSPFPGRYEQYF
TGTGCCAGCAGCCCTTTCCCAGGCCGCTACGAGCAGTACTTC
>TRBV28|.|TRBJ1-4|.
CASGRTAENEKLFF
TGTGCCAGCGGGCGGACAGCCGAGAATGAAAAACTGTTTTTT
>TRBV6-1|TRBD1|TRBJ2-3|.
CASSGGQGVRMDTQYF
TGTGCCAGCAGTGGGGGACAGGGGGTAAGGATGGATACGCAGTATTTT
>TRBV4-1|.|TRBJ2-1|.
CASADNRDSYNEQFF
TGCGCCAGCGCTGATAACCGGGACTCTTACAATGAGCAGTTCTTC
>TRBV9|.|TRBJ2-3|.
CASSVGLSTSTDTQYF
TGTGCCAGCAGCGTAGGTTTGTCTACTAGCACAGATACGCAGTATTTT
>TRBV19|.|TRBJ2-5|.
CASSSEEGRKTQYF
TGTGCCAGTAGTAGTGAGGAGGGCCGGAAGACCCAGTACTTC
>TRBV7-2|.|TRBJ2-3|.
CASSLQASTDTQYF
TGTGCCAGCAGCTTGCAGGCGAGCACAGATACGCAGTATTTT
>TRBV28|TRBD2|TRBJ2-1|few
CASNSGSHQFF
TGTGCCAGTAATAGCGGGAGTCATCAGTTCTTC
>TRBV7-6|.|TRBJ2-3|.
CASSLGLETDTQYF
TGTGCCAGCAGCTTAGGACTAGAGACAGATACGCAGTATTTT
>TRBV6-1|TRBD2|TRBJ2-7|.
CASSETPGLAELGQQYF
TGTGCCAGCAGTGAAACCCCGGGACTAGCGGAACTCGGGCAGCAGTACTTC
>TRBV29-1|.|TRBJ2-5|.
CSVELGAPETQYF
TGCAGCGTTGAACTGGGAGCACCAGAGACCCAGTACTTC
>TRBV27|.|TRBJ2-3|.
CASSLFRSGTDTQYF
TGTGCCAGCAGTTTATTTAGGAGTGGCACAGATACGCAGTATTTT
>TRBV6-6|.|TRBJ1-2|.
CASSLRETNYGYTF
TGTGCCAGCAGTCTCAGGGAAACCAACTATGGCTACACCTTC
>TRBV7-9|TRBD2|TRBJ2-5|.
CASSVAGAETQYF
TGTGCCAGCAGCGTAGCGGGAGCGGAGACCCAGTACTTC
>TRBV25-1|.|TRBJ1-2|.
CASSVTGYGYTF
TGTGCCAGCAGTGTCACGGGCTATGGCTACACCTTC
>TRBV5-6|.|TRBJ2-7|.
CASSLRRTTGYEQYF
TGTGCCAGCAGCTTGCGGCGGACCACAGGCTACGAGCAGTACTTC
>TRBV7-9|TRBD1|TRBJ1-1|.
CASSSGDRGLPAFF
TGTGCCAGCAGCTCCGGGGACAGGGGACTTCCTGCTTTCTTT
>TRBV10-3|.|TRBJ2-7|.
CAISESHSSYEQYF
TGTGCCATCAGTGAGTCCCATAGCTCCTACGAGCAGTACTTC
>TRBV7-2|TRBD1|TRBJ2-7|.
CASSPGQPYEQYF
TGTGCCAGCAGCCCGGGACAGCCCTACGAGCAGTACTTC
>TRBV21-1|.|TRBJ2-7|.
CASPLSEQYF
TGTGCCAGCCCCCTGTCTGAGCAGTACTTC
>TRBV4-1|TRBD1|TRBJ1-2|.
CASSQVSPGQLYGYTF
TGCGCCAGCAGCCAAGTGTCCCCGGGACAGCTATATGGCTACACCTTC
>TRBV7-2|TRBD2|TRBJ2-1|.
CASSFVVAGNEQFF
TGTGCCAGCAGCTTTGTGGTAGCGGGGAATGAGCAGTTCTTC
>TRBV30|.|TRBJ2-3|.
CAWRTRWGDTQYF
TGTGCCTGGAGGACTAGGTGGGGAGATACGCAGTATTTT
>TRBV13|TRBD2|TRBJ2-7|few
CASSPRLAGGGISYEQYF
TGTGCCAGCAGCCCCCGGCTAGCGGGAGGAGGGATCTCCTACGAGCAGTACTTC